Described below is a single T cell receptor beta chain sequence and its context. Its cognate antigen is unknown. These data come from a study of CD8 T cells in ankylosing spondylitis. Study observations and caveats: Disease-associated clonotypes exhibited CD8+ identity and were relatively infrequent in peripheral blood. In ankylosing spondylitis patients, matched synovial fluid reportedly showed significant enrichment of disease-linked clones.

V lost 7 bases to trimming and J lost 5 bases, with 14 bases between them. The germline V gene has CDR1 SEHNR and CDR2 FQNEAQ (reference sequence). The length of the CDR3 is 13 residues. Generation of TCR beta libraries employed quantitative 5'-RACE incorporating molecular barcodes. Each CDR3 protein is one row after TCRdb ran MiXCR on the 5' RACE reads. Of under 250,000 distinct CDR3 sequences in the sample, 8% to 9% were seen once. This clonotype was sampled from a female donor with ankylosing spondylitis or in good health (not recorded which). The gene calls are TRBV7-9 and TRBJ2-5; D uncertain. Sequencing input: blood, either unsorted or a sorted T cell fraction (not recorded which). CDR3: CASTPQSEETQYF. CDR3 sequence (DNA): TGTGCCAGCACCCCTCAGAGCGAGGAGACCCAGTACTTC.